This TCR beta chain was sequenced during a study of patients and donors after allogeneic stem cell transplantation. TCRdb fed the RT-PCR reads into MiXCR, producing one record per CDR3 protein. Here the sample spans tens of thousands of distinct CDR3 sequences, 13% being singletons. With V trimmed by 6 bases and J by 3 bases, 4 bases remained unmatched. Germline V gene sequence: CDR1 KGHDR, CDR2 SFDVKD. CDR3 length: 14 amino acids. The sequencing sample was made of blood, either unsorted or a sorted T cell fraction (not recorded which). The V gene is TRBV24-1, the J gene TRBJ2-7, with 10 positions matching TRBD2. The sequence derives from a human donor who was either an allogeneic HSCT recipient or a stem cell or donor lymphocyte infusion donor (not recorded which). It is not recorded whose cells these are; they may come from a transplant donor. CDR3 sequence reads: CATSPGTSVYEQYF. In nucleotides, the CDR3 is TGTGCCACCAGTCCCGGGACTAGCGTCTACGAGCAGTACTTC.